This T cell receptor beta chain was identified in a study of T-cell memory formation after mild COVID-19. Study-wide context: For the most part, TCR clusters were specific to one donor.

5'RACE primed at constant segments yielded TCR alpha and TCR beta cDNA libraries bearing sample barcodes and UMIs. TCRdb re-called the 5' RACE reads with MiXCR, one entry per CDR3 protein. Here the sample spans 500,000 to 650,000 distinct CDR3 sequences, about a fifth being singletons. The CDR3 has 15 residues. CDR1 and CDR2 from the germline V gene are MNHEY and SVGEGT. Trimming removed 5 bases from V and 1 base from J; junction bases left unmatched: 8. The source material was PBMCs or a T cell subset sorted from them (not recorded which). This receptor was taken from an adult woman who had mild COVID-19 (a few samples of this study predate the infection). Cell type and time point are not known. The V gene is TRBV6-2 or TRBV6-3, the J gene TRBJ2-7; the match to TRBD2 covers 7 bases. The CDR3 loop reads CASSGRIAGSYEQYF. CDR3 in DNA: TGTGCCAGCAGTGGCCGAATAGCGGGTTCCTACGAGCAGTACTTC.